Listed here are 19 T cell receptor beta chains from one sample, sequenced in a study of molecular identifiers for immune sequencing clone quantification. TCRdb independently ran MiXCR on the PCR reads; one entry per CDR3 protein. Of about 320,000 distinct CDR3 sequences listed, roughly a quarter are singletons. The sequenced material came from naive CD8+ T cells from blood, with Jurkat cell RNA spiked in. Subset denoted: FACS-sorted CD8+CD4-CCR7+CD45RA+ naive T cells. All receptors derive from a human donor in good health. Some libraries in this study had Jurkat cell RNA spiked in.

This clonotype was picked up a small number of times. CDR3 DNA: TGTGCCAGCAGCCCCCTGGCCGATACGCAGTATTTT. Translated, it gives CASSPLADTQYF. The rearrangement joins TRBV11-1 to TRBJ2-3; D is undetermined. The CDR3 extends over 12 amino acids. CDR1 and CDR2 (germline): SGHAT, FQDESV (reference sequence). V was clipped by 5 bases and J by 6 bases, with 9 bases between them.

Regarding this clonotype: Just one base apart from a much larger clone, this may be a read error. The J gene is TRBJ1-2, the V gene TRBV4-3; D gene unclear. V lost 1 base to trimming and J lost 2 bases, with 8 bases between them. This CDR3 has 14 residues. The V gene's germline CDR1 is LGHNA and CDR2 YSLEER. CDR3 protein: CASSQGLSNYGYTF. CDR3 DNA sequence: TGCGCCAGCAGCCAAGGTCTGTCGAACTATGGCTACACCTTC.

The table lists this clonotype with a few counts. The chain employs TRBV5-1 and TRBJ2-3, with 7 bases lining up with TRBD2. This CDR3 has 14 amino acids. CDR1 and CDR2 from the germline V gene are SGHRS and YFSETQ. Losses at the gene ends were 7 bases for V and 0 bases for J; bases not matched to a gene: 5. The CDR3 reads CASGGDFSTDTQYF. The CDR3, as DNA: TGCGCCAGCGGGGGGGACTTCAGCACAGATACGCAGTATTTT. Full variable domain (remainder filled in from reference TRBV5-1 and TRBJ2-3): KAGVTQTPRYLIKTRGQQVTLSCSPISGHRSVSWYQQTPGQGLQFLFEYFSETQRNKGNFPGRFSGRQFSNSRSEMNVSTLELGDSALYLCASGGDFSTDTQYFGPGTRLTVL.

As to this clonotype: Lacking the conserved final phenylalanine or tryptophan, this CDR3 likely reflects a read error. The CDR3 protein is CASSQQDLGPEQYL. The CDR3 nucleotides read TGTGCCAGCAGTCAACAAGACTTAGGGCCGGAGCAGTACCTC. V and J are TRBV11-2 and TRBJ2-7; D remains ambiguous. The CDR3 runs to 14 residues. V gave up 6 bases and J gave up 7 bases, with 19 bases separating them. Germline V gene lookup returns CDR1 SGHAT and CDR2 FQNNGV.

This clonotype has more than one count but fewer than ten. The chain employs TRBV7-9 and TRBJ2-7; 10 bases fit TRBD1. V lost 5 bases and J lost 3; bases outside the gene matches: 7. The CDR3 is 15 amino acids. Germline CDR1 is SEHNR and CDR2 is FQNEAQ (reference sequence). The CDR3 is CASSPTGQGVYEQYF. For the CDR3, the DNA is TGTGCCAGCAGCCCAACCGGACAGGGGGTCTACGAGCAGTACTTC.

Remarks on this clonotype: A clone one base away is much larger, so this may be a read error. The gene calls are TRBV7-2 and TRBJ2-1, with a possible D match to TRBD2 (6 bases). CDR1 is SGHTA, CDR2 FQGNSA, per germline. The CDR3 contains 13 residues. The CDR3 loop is CASLAETSNEQCF. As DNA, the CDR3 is TGTGCCAGTTTAGCGGAAACTTCCAATGAGCAGTGCTTC.

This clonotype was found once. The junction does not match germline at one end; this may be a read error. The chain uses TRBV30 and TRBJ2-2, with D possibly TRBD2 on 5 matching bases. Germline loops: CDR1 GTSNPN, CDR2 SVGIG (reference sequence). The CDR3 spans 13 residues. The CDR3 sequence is CAWSQDFTGELFF. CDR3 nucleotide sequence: TGTGCCTGGAGTCAGGACTTCACCGGGGAGCTGTTTTTC. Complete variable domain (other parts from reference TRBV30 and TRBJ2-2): SQTIHQWPATLVQPVGSPLSLECTVEGTSNPNLYWYRQAAGRGLQLLFYSVGIGQISSEVPQNLSASRPQDRQFILSSKKLLLSDSGFYLCAWSQDFTGELFFGEGSRLTVL.

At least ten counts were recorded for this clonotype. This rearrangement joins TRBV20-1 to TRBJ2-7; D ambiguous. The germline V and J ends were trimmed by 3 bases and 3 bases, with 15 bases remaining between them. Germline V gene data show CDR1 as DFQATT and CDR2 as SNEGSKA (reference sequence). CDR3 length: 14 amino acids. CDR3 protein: CSAREHSLNYEQYF. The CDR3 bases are TGCAGTGCTAGGGAACATAGCCTCAACTACGAGCAGTACTTC.

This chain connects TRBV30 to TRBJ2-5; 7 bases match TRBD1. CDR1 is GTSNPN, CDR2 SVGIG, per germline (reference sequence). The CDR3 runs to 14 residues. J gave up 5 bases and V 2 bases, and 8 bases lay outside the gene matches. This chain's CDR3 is CAWSRDSFAETQYF. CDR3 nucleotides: TGTGCCTGGAGTCGGGACAGCTTTGCGGAGACCCAGTACTTC.

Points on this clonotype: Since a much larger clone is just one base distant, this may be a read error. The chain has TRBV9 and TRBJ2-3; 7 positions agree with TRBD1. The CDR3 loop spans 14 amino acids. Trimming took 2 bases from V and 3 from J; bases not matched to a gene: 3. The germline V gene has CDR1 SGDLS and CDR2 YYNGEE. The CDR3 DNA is TGTGCCAGCAGCGTTACAGGGGCGACAGATACGCAGTATTTT. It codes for CASSVTGATDTQYF. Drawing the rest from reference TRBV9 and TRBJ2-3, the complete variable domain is DSGVTQTPKHLITATGQRVTLRCSPRSGDLSVYWYQQSLDQGLQFLIQYYNGEERAKGNILERFSAQQFPDLHSELNLSSLELGDSALYFCASSVTGATDTQYFGPGTRLTVL.

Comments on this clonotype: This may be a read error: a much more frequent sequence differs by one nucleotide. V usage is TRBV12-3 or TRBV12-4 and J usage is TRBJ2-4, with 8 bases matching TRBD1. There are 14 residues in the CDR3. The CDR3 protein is CASSRQGLENIQHF. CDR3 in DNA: TGTGCCAGCAGTCGACAGGGGCTGGAAAACATTCAGCACTTC.

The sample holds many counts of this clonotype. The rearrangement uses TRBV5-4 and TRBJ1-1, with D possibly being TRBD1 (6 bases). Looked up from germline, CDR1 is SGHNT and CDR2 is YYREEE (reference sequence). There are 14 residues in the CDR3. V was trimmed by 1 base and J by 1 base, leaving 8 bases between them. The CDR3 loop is CASSLWGANTEAFF. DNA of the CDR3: TGTGCCAGCAGCTTGTGGGGGGCGAACACTGAAGCTTTCTTT.

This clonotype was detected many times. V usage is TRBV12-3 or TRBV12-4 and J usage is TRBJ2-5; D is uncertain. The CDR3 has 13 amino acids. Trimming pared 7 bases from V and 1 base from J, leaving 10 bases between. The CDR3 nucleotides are TGTGCCAGCAAGTCGGGCATCCAAGAGACCCAGTACTTC. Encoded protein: CASKSGIQETQYF.

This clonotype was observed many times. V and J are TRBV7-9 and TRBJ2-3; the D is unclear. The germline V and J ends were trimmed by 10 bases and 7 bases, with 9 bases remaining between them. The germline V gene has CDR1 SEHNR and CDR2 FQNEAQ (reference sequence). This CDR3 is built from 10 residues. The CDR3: CATATNTQYF. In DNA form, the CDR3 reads TGTGCCACGGCGACGAATACGCAGTATTTT.

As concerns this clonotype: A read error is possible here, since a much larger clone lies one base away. The CDR3: CSVEGDRGGRNTEALF. CDR3 DNA: TGCAGCGTTGAGGGCGACAGGGGAGGCAGGAACACTGAAGCTCTCTTT. The V and J genes are TRBV29-1 and TRBJ1-1; 8 nucleotides align to TRBD1. In germline, CDR1 is SQVTM, CDR2 ANQGSEA. This CDR3 is built from 16 residues.

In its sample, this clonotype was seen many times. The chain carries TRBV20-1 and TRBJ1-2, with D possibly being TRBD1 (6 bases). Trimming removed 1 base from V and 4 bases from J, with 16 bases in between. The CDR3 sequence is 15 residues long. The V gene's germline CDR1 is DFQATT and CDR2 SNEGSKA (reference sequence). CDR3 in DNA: TGCAGTGCTAGAGCCCCGGACAGCCTCTCCTATGGCTACACCTTC. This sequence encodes CSARAPDSLSYGYTF.

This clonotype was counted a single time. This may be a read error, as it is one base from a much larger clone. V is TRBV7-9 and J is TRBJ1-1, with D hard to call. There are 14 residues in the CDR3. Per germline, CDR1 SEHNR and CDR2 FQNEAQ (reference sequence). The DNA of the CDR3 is TGTGCCAGCAGCCCCCGGGTCCAGAGCACTGAAGTTTTCTTT. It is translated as CASSPRVQSTEVFF.

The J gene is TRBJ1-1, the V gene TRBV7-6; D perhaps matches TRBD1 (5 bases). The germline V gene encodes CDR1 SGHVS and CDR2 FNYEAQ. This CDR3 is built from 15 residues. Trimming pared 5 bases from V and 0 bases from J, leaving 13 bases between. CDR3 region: CASSPRVGVNTEAFF. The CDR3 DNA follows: TGTGCCAGCAGCCCCAGGGTGGGTGTGAACACTGAAGCTTTCTTT.

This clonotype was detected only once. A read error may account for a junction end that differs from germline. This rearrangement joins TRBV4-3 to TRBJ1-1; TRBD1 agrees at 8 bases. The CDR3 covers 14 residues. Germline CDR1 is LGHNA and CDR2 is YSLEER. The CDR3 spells CASSQGQGATDAFF. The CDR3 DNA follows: TGCGCCAGCAGCCAAGGGCAGGGGGCCACTGACGCTTTCTTT.